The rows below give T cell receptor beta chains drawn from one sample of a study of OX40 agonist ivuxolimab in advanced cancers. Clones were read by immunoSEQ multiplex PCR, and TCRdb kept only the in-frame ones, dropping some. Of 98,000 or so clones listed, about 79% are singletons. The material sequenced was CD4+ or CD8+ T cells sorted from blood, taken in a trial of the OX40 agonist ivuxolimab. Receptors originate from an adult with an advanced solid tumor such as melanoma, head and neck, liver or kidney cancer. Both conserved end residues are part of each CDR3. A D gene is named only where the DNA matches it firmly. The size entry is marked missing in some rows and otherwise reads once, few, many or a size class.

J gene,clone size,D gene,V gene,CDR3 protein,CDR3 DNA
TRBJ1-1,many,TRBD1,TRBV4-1,CASSLGQMNTEAFF,TGCGCCAGCAGCCTGGGACAGATGAACACTGAAGCTTTCTTT
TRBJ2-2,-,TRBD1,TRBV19,CASSQNRDRITGELFF,TGTGCCAGTAGCCAGAACCGGGACAGAATCACCGGGGAGCTGTTTTTT
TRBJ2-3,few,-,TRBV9,CASSVNSGTPDTQYF,TGTGCCAGCAGCGTAAATTCGGGGACTCCAGATACGCAGTATTTT
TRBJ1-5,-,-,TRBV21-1,CASSKEAGGFNQPQHF,TGTGCCAGCAGCAAAGAAGCAGGGGGGTTCAATCAGCCCCAGCATTTT
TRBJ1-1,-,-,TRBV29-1,CSVETATEAFF,TGCAGCGTTGAAACAGCCACTGAAGCTTTCTTT
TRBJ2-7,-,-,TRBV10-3,CAISGAGYEQYF,TGTGCCATCTCAGGTGCGGGTTACGAGCAGTACTTC
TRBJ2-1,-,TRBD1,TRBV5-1,CASSGPGTGLNEQFF,TGCGCCAGCAGCGGCCCCGGGACAGGTCTAAATGAGCAGTTCTTC
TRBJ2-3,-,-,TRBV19,CASRLQGSTDTQYF,TGTGCCAGTAGACTACAGGGTAGCACAGATACGCAGTATTTT
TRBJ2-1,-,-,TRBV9,CASSVDSGGDEQFF,TGTGCCAGCAGCGTGGACTCAGGGGGGGATGAGCAGTTCTTC
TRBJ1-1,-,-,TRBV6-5,CASSRGQNTEAFF,TGTGCCAGCAGCCGTGGACAGAACACTGAAGCTTTCTTT
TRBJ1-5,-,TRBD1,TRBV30,CAWSWTGGNQPQHF,TGTGCCTGGAGCTGGACAGGGGGCAATCAGCCCCAGCATTTT
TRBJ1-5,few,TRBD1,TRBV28,CASRGQGARQPQHF,TGTGCCAGCAGGGGACAGGGGGCGAGGCAGCCCCAGCATTTT
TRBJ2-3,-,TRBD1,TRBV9,CASSGSRDRVEGTQYF,TGTGCCAGCAGCGGGAGCCGGGACAGGGTCGAAGGTACGCAGTATTTT
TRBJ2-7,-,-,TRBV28,CASSLRGPPSSYEQYF,TGTGCCAGCAGTTTAAGAGGGCCGCCGAGCTCCTACGAGCAGTACTTC
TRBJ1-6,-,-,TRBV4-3,CASSPLVYNSPLHF,TGCGCCAGCAGCCCTCTAGTGTACAATTCACCCCTCCACTTT
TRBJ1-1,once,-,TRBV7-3,CASSFGGGSTEAFF,TGTGCCAGCAGCTTTGGGGGTGGGAGCACTGAAGCTTTCTTT
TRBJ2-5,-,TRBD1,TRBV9,CASSVGQGFQETQYF,TGTGCCAGCAGCGTGGGACAGGGGTTTCAAGAGACCCAGTACTTC
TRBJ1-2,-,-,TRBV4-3,CASSQDVLRTYGYTF,TGCGCCAGCAGCCAAGATGTTTTGCGCACCTATGGCTACACCTTC
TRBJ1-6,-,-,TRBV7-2,CASSLERGPNSPLHF,TGTGCCAGCAGCTTAGAGCGGGGCCCCAATTCACCCCTCCACTTT
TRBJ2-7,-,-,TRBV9,CASSDGLIREQYF,TGTGCCAGCAGCGACGGTCTGATCCGAGAGCAGTACTTC
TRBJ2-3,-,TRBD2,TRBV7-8,CASRGGLAGVVTQYF,TGTGCCAGCAGAGGGGGACTAGCGGGAGTGGTTACGCAGTATTTT
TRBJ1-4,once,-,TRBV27,CASSRLGADEKLFF,TGTGCCAGCAGCAGACTGGGGGCTGACGAAAAACTGTTTTTT
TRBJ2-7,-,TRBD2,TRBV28,CASPPGGATSYEQYF,TGTGCCAGTCCGCCGGGAGGGGCGACCTCCTACGAGCAGTACTTC
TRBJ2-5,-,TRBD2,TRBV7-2,CASSSAGTSKETQYF,TGTGCCAGCAGCTCAGCCGGGACTAGCAAAGAGACCCAGTACTTC
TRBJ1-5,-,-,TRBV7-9,CASSFGGIQGNQPQHF,TGTGCCAGCAGCTTCGGGGGTATTCAGGGCAATCAGCCCCAGCATTTT
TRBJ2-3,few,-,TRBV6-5,CASSYGVQADTQYF,TGTGCCAGCAGTTATGGGGTCCAAGCAGATACGCAGTATTTT
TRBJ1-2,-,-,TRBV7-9,CASSSRGARDGGFGYTF,TGTGCCAGCAGCTCGAGGGGGGCACGCGATGGAGGCTTTGGCTACACCTTC
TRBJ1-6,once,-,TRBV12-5,CASGTDSRSPLHF,TGTGCTAGTGGGACCGACAGTCGGTCACCCCTCCACTTT
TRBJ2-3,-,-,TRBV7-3,CASSPPYVSTQYF,TGTGCCAGCAGCCCACCCTATGTATCTACGCAGTATTTT
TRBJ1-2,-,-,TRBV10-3,CAISEEQYYGYTF,TGTGCCATCAGTGAGGAACAGTACTATGGCTACACCTTC
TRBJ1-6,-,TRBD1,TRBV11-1,CASSRGQGASNSPLHF,TGTGCCAGCAGCCGCGGACAGGGGGCTAGTAATTCACCCCTCCACTTT
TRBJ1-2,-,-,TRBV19,CASSIRVIGYGYTF,TGTGCCAGTAGTATACGGGTTATCGGCTATGGCTACACCTTC
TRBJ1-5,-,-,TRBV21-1,CASSKVRTGAPNQPQHF,TGTGCCAGCAGCAAAGTCAGGACAGGGGCGCCTAATCAGCCCCAGCATTTT
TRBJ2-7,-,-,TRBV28,CASGRPNPPYEQYF,TGTGCCAGCGGGCGCCCGAACCCCCCCTACGAGCAGTACTTC
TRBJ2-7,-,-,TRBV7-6,CASSLRAGFEQYF,TGTGCCAGCAGCCTAAGGGCGGGGTTCGAGCAGTACTTC
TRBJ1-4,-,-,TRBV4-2,CASSQGAVTNEKLFF,TGTGCCAGCAGCCAAGGTGCTGTGACTAATGAAAAACTGTTTTTT
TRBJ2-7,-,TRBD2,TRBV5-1,CASSLTTSGSREQYF,TGCGCCAGCAGCTTGACGACTAGCGGGAGCCGGGAGCAGTACTTC
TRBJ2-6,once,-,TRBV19,CASSIIKSGANVLTF,TGTGCCAGTAGTATTATTAAATCTGGGGCCAACGTCCTGACTTTC
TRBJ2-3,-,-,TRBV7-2,CASSLGEGSPRTDTQYF,TGTGCCAGCAGCTTAGGTGAGGGCTCCCCCCGCACAGATACGCAGTATTTT
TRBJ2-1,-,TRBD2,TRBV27,CASSFLTGPGTSSEQFF,TGTGCCAGCAGTTTTCTTACAGGGCCTGGGACTAGCAGTGAGCAGTTCTTC
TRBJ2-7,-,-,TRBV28,CASRPGQGGTEQYF,TGTGCCAGCAGGCCCGGACAGGGAGGGACCGAGCAGTACTTC
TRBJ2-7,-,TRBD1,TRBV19,CASSSAGGGYEQYF,TGTGCCAGTAGTTCCGCAGGGGGCGGGTACGAGCAGTACTTC
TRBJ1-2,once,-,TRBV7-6,CARSLEAPRGHGYTF,TGTGCCCGCAGCTTAGAGGCCCCAAGGGGCCATGGCTACACCTTC
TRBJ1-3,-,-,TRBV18,CASSPQNSGNTIYF,TGTGCCAGCTCACCTCAAAATTCTGGAAACACCATATATTTT
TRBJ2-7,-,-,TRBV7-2,CASSNRLGYEQYF,TGTGCCAGCAGCAATAGATTGGGGTACGAGCAGTACTTC
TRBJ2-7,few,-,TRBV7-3,CASSAQPGGLYEQYF,TGTGCCAGCAGCGCCCAACCTGGAGGGCTGTACGAGCAGTACTTC
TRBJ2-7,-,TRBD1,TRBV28,CASSFTGQGIKQYF,TGTGCCAGCAGTTTTACCGGACAGGGTATTAAGCAGTACTTC
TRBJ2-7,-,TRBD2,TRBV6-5,CASRPGLAGAYEQYF,TGTGCCAGCAGACCCGGACTAGCGGGGGCCTACGAGCAGTACTTC
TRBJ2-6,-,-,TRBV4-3,CASKLTGGANVLTF,TGCGCCAGCAAACTCACTGGGGGGGCCAACGTCCTGACTTTC
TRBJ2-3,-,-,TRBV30,CAWEVGARDTQYF,TGTGCCTGGGAGGTTGGGGCTAGAGATACGCAGTATTTT
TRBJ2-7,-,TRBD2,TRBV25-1,CASSPGLADSYEQYF,TGTGCCAGCAGTCCCGGACTAGCGGATTCCTACGAGCAGTACTTC
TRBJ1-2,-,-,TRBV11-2,CASSLAQGSGGYTF,TGTGCCAGCAGCTTAGCGCAGGGGTCGGGAGGCTACACCTTC